What follows are 24 T cell receptor beta chains derived from one specimen sequenced in a study of CXCR3-negative and CXCR3-positive naive CD8 T cells. Study-wide points: In CXCR3-positive naive cells, the TRB CDR3s were more hydrophobic than in CXCR3-negative naive cells.

Libraries of TRB cDNA were made by 5' RACE and carried UMIs. TCRdb re-called the 5' RACE reads; every CDR3 protein appears as one record, without DNA. The sample includes just under 90,000 distinct CDR3 sequences. These receptors' antigens are unknown. The source material was naive CXCR3+ CD8+ T cells from blood. The subset is: CD45RO-CCR7+CD27+CD95- naive CD8+ T cells expressing CXCR3 (TNR3+). The source is a human donor in good health. Some clones in this sample may be carry-over from other donors' samples.

The V gene is TRBV5-1, the J gene TRBJ2-1; as DNA is missing, the TRBD1 call by TCRdb cannot be tested. The germline V gene has CDR1 SGHRS and CDR2 YFSETQ. This CDR3 is built from 13 residues. CDR3 region: CASPGLVASEQFF.

The genes are TRBV7-9 and TRBJ2-4. This CDR3 is built from 11 residues. Looked up from germline, CDR1 is SEHNR and CDR2 is FQNEAQ (reference sequence). The CDR3 here is CASSFGRIQYF. The full variable domain, rest sourced from reference TRBV7-9 and TRBJ2-4, is DTGVSQNPRHKITKRGQNVTFRCDPISEHNRLYWYRQTLGQGPEFLTYFQNEAQLEKSRLLSDRFSAERPKGSFSTLEIQRTEQGDSAMYLCASSFGRIQYFGAGTRLSVL.

The genes are TRBV6-5 and TRBJ2-7; the D gene TCRdb calls, TRBD1, cannot be checked with no DNA. Germline CDR1 and CDR2: MNHEY and SVGAGI. This CDR3 has 16 residues. The CDR3 sequence is CASSPEAAGYSYEQYF.

This chain joins TRBV3-1 and TRBJ2-1; no DNA is available, so the TRBD2 call from TCRdb remains unchecked. Germline V gives CDR1 LGHDT, CDR2 YNNKEL (reference sequence). The CDR3 consists of 15 residues. CDR3 sequence reads: CASSHEAGGLNEQFF.

This chain connects TRBV5-1 to TRBJ2-1; TCRdb picks TRBD1, but there is no DNA to check that call. Per the germline V gene, CDR1 is SGHRS and CDR2 is YFSETQ. The length of the CDR3 is 14 residues. The CDR3 is CASSFGTGPNEQFF.

Here the CDR3 reads CASSLGGSLTYEQYF. This chain connects TRBV7-6 to TRBJ2-7. The CDR3 is made up of 15 amino acids. The germline CDR1 and CDR2 sequences are SGHVS and FNYEAQ.

The CDR3 spells CASSGLAGVREQFF. The chain combines TRBV12-3 or TRBV12-4 with TRBJ2-1; TCRdb reports TRBD2, a call that lacks DNA to check it against. The CDR3 has 14 residues.

The chain uses TRBV6-2 or TRBV6-3 and TRBJ2-5; no DNA is available, so the TRBD1 call from TCRdb remains unchecked. This CDR3 spans 15 amino acids. Germline V gene data show CDR1 as MNHEY and CDR2 as SVGEGT. This CDR3 is CASSYLVQGPETQYF.

The chain carries TRBV12-3 or TRBV12-4 and TRBJ2-7; the TCRdb D gene call, TRBD2, has no DNA to confirm it. This CDR3 has 16 amino acids. The CDR3 region is CASSPAEPLNSYEQYF.

This chain joins TRBV15 and TRBJ1-2; absent DNA, TCRdb's TRBD1 call cannot be checked. Germline V gene lookup returns CDR1 LNHNV and CDR2 YYDKDF (reference sequence). This CDR3 contains 16 residues. The CDR3 sequence is CATSRDWQGANYGYTF.

This chain links TRBV12-3 or TRBV12-4 with TRBJ2-1; TCRdb selects TRBD2, and the lack of DNA leaves this call unchecked. The CDR3 sequence is 14 residues long. The CDR3 loop is CASRGGTSVGEQFF.

The rearrangement joins TRBV4-1 to TRBJ2-1; TCRdb returns TRBD1, unconfirmable since there is no DNA. There are 16 residues in the CDR3. From germline, CDR1 is MGHRA and CDR2 YSYEKL. CDR3 sequence reads: CASDPRGPSSYNEQFF.

This chain connects TRBV29-1 to TRBJ1-2; the TCRdb call, TRBD1, lacks DNA for checking. CDR3 length: 14 amino acids. Germline loops: CDR1 SQVTM, CDR2 ANQGSEA. The CDR3 loop reads CSVETSGWRYGYTF.

The chain joins TRBV12-3 or TRBV12-4 to TRBJ1-1. The CDR3 sequence is 11 residues long. CDR3 loop: CASSSGRSDFF.

The V gene is TRBV7-8, the J gene TRBJ2-7; TCRdb proposes TRBD1, but this gene call is untestable without DNA. The CDR3 sequence is 15 residues long. Germline CDR1 SGHVS, CDR2 FQNEAQ. The CDR3 reads CASSLWGQGTYEQYF.

The gene calls are TRBV29-1 and TRBJ2-3; the D call from TCRdb, TRBD1, cannot be confirmed without DNA. CDR1 SQVTM and CDR2 ANQGSEA come from the germline V gene. This CDR3 contains 14 residues. This chain's CDR3 is CSVGNRGLSDTQYF.

The rearrangement uses TRBV20-1 and TRBJ2-3; TCRdb's D call, TRBD1, is unchecked because there is no DNA. The CDR3 has 14 residues. Germline V CDR1 and CDR2: DFQATT, SNEGSKA (reference sequence). The CDR3 spells CSARVRGDTDTQYF.

The chain has TRBV2 and TRBJ1-4. The germline gives CDR1 SNHLY, CDR2 FYNNEI. The CDR3 totals 13 residues. CDR3 region: CASSSLISEKLFF.

The gene calls are TRBV25-1 and TRBJ1-5. The CDR3 is made up of 14 amino acids. Germline CDR1 MGHDK, CDR2 SYGVNS. This chain's CDR3 is CASSEYSLNQPQHF.

This rearrangement joins TRBV20-1 to TRBJ1-2; with no DNA, the TCRdb D assignment of TRBD1 cannot be verified. From germline, CDR1 is DFQATT and CDR2 SNEGSKA (reference sequence). The CDR3 has 16 residues. CDR3 sequence reads: CSARILGQGATPGYTF.

The chain recombines TRBV5-4 with TRBJ2-3; TCRdb's D gene call, TRBD1, goes unchecked for lack of DNA. This CDR3 comprises 13 residues. Germline CDR1 and CDR2: SGHNT and YYREEE (reference sequence). The CDR3 reads CASSTGTADTQYF.

The J gene is TRBJ2-3, the V gene TRBV28; the D call from TCRdb, TRBD1, cannot be confirmed without DNA. Germline CDR1 reads MDHEN; CDR2 reads SYDVKM. The CDR3 totals 13 residues. This CDR3 reads CASRDGGKDMQYF.

The chain is built from TRBV29-1 and TRBJ2-2; lacking DNA, the TRBD2 call made by TCRdb goes unchecked. Germline values: CDR1 SQVTM, CDR2 ANQGSEA. The CDR3 length is 17 residues. CDR3 sequence reads: CSVRLAGVWANTGELFF.

The chain has TRBV25-1 and TRBJ1-1; as DNA is missing, the TRBD1 call by TCRdb cannot be tested. Germline CDR1 and CDR2: MGHDK and SYGVNS. The CDR3 is 16 residues long. CDR3 residues: CASSEYFLPRGVGAFF.